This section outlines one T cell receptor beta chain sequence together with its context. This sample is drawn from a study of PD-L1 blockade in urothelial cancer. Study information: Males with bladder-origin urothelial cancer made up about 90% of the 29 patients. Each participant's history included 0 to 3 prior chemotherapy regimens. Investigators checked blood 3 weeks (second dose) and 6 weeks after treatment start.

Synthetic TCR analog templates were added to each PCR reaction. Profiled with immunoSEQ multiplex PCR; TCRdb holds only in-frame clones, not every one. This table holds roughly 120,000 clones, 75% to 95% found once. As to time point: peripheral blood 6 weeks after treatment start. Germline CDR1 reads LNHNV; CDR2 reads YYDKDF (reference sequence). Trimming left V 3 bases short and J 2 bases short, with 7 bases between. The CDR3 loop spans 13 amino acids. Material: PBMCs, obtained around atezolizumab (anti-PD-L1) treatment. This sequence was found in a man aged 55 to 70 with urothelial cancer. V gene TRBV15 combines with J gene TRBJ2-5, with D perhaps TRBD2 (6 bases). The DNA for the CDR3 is TGTGCCACCAGCAGGGACTATCAAGAGACCCAGTACTTC. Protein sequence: CATSRDYQETQYF.